The rows below give T cell receptor beta chains drawn from one sample of a study of CD8 T cells in ankylosing spondylitis. MiXCR, run by TCRdb on the 5' RACE reads, gives a single entry per CDR3 protein. The data show about 39,000 distinct CDR3 sequences, with approximately 10% seen just once and more than 15% held by the top ten. The sequenced sample was blood, either unsorted or a sorted T cell fraction (not recorded which). These receptors all come from a male donor with ankylosing spondylitis or in good health (not recorded which). The CDR3 runs from the conserved cysteine through the conserved F or W. D genes are given only for firm matches. Clone sizes are given selectively: once, few, many, or a class where the clone is expanded.

clone_size | j_call | d_call | v_call | cdr3_aa | cdr3_nt
many | TRBJ2-7 | TRBD1 | TRBV27 | CASTNRGSPYEQYF | TGTGCCAGCACCAACAGGGGGTCCCCCTACGAGCAGTACTTC
NA | TRBJ2-7 | NA | TRBV23-1 | CASSQSRPRSNYEQYF | TGCGCCAGCAGTCAATCCAGGCCGCGGTCCAACTACGAGCAGTACTTC
many | TRBJ2-5 | NA | TRBV7-6 | CASTPWQETQYF | TGTGCCAGCACCCCGTGGCAAGAGACCCAGTACTTC
many | TRBJ2-7 | NA | TRBV4-1 | CASSPSGTVPYEQYF | TGCGCCAGCAGCCCCTCCGGGACTGTTCCCTACGAGCAGTACTTC
many | TRBJ1-2 | NA | TRBV12-3/TRBV12-4 | CASSFVANYGYTF | TGTGCCAGCAGTTTTGTTGCTAACTATGGCTACACCTTC
many | TRBJ2-7 | NA | TRBV5-1 | CASSLGGVPYEQYF | TGCGCCAGCAGCTTGGGGGGAGTCCCCTACGAGCAGTACTTC
many | TRBJ2-5 | NA | TRBV6-5 | CASSYSTRGETQYF | TGTGCCAGCAGTTACTCCACTAGGGGAGAGACCCAGTACTTC
few | TRBJ2-3 | NA | TRBV14 | CASSQDLTGRWTDTQYF | TGTGCCAGCAGCCAAGATCTTACTGGGAGGTGGACAGATACGCAGTATTTT
NA | TRBJ1-2 | TRBD1 | TRBV6-1 | CASSPGDRGHGYTF | TGTGCCAGCAGTCCCGGGGACAGGGGGCACGGCTACACCTTC
many | TRBJ2-2 | TRBD1 | TRBV12-3/TRBV12-4 | CASSPGQQNTGELFF | TGTGCCAGTTCTCCGGGACAGCAAAACACCGGGGAGCTGTTTTTT
many | TRBJ1-5 | NA | TRBV20-1 | CSASVSTASNQPQHF | TGCAGTGCTAGCGTTTCGACCGCTAGCAATCAGCCCCAGCATTTT
many | TRBJ2-7 | NA | TRBV18 | CASSPMAVSYEQYF | TGTGCCAGCTCACCCATGGCAGTCTCCTACGAGCAGTACTTC
many | TRBJ2-1 | TRBD2 | TRBV28 | CASSPGRLAGDNEQFF | TGTGCCAGCAGCCCAGGGCGACTAGCGGGGGACAATGAGCAGTTCTTC
NA | TRBJ1-3 | TRBD1 | TRBV4-2 | CASSPEQGSGNTIYF | TGTGCCAGCAGCCCGGAACAGGGGTCTGGAAACACCATATATTTT
many | TRBJ2-2 | TRBD2 | TRBV2 | CASRGGGTNTGELFF | TGTGCCAGCAGGGGGGGGGGAACGAACACCGGGGAGCTGTTTTTT
many | TRBJ2-3 | NA | TRBV6-1 | CASSELADTQYF | TGTGCCAGCAGTGAACTTGCTGATACGCAGTATTTT
many | TRBJ2-3 | NA | TRBV7-9 | CASTNTDTQYF | TGTGCCAGCACCAACACAGATACGCAGTATTTT